This T cell receptor (beta chain) was identified during a study of control samples from healthy donors and cancer patients. The CDR3 length is 13 residues. Germline values: CDR1 SSHAT, CDR2 FNYEAQ (reference sequence). Trimming removed 1 base from V and 4 bases from J, with 7 bases in between. TCRdb keeps only in-frame clones here, not all; method: immunoSEQ multiplex PCR. Here the sample spans some 98,000 clones, about four fifths being singletons. The rearrangement joins TRBV7-7 to TRBJ2-5; no clear D. The sequenced sample consisted of PBMCs. The TCR originated in a man aged 65-85 years with lung cancer. CDR3 protein: CASSLGLGETQYF. CDR3 nucleotides: TGTGCCAGCAGCTTAGGATTAGGAGAGACCCAGTACTTC. The full variable domain, its missing parts supplied by reference TRBV7-7 and TRBJ2-5, is GAGVSQSPRYKVTKRGQDVTLRCDPISSHATLYWYQQALGQGPEFLTYFNYEAQPDKSGLPSDRFSAERPEGSISTLTIQRTEQRDSAMYRCASSLGLGETQYFGPGTRLLVL.